This T cell receptor (beta chain) was found in a study of TIL therapy for anti-PD-1-resistant metastatic lung cancer. Study summary: Patients had a median age of approximately 56 years (range roughly 35-85).

This was the immunoSEQ v3 assay. Libraries were prepared by immunoSEQ multiplex PCR; TCRdb keeps only in-frame clonotypes and omits some of them. The data hold tens of thousands of clones, with roughly two thirds observed a single time. Germline V gives CDR1 SQVTM, CDR2 ANQGSEA. With 6 bases removed from V and 2 bases from J, the gap between germline ends came to 17 bases. The CDR3 contains 14 residues. Time point described: pre-treatment sample, taken before nivolumab and TIL therapy. The tumor samples were excised metastases, mostly pleural nodules or supraclavicular lymph nodes. The starting material was tumor tissue, obtained at baseline. The rearrangement links TRBV29-1 to TRBJ2-7; D possibly matches TRBD1 or TRBD2 (6 bases each). The sequence was collected from a person aged 25 to 80 with non-small cell lung cancer. DNA for the CDR3: TGCAGCGTCCAACACGGAGGGGGTCCCTACGAGCAGTACTTC. This codes for CSVQHGGGPYEQYF.